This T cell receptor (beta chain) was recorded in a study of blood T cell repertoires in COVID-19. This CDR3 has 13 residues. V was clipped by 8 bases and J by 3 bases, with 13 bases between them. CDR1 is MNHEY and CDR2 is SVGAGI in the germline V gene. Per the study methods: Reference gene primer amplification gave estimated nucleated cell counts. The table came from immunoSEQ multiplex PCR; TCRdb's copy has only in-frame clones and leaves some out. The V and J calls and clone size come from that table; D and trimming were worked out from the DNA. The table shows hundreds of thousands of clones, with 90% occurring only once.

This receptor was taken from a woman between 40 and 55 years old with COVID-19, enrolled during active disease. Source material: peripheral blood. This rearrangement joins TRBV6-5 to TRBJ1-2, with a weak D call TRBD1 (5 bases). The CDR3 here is CASAPAGDYGYTF. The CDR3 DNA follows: TGTGCCAGCGCCCCGGCGGGGGACTATGGCTACACCTTC.